This paragraph covers one T cell receptor (beta chain) sequence. Different DNA sequences within this sample yield the same CDR3. This sample was included in a study of blood T cell repertoires in COVID-19. Enrolment of Seattle patients took place during active infection, and they were followed longitudinally. This CDR3 contains 14 residues. V shed 4 bases, J shed 5 bases, and the junction held 7 bases outside the gene matches. The germline V gene encodes CDR1 SGHVS and CDR2 FQNEAQ. Sequenced by immunoSEQ multiplex PCR; TCRdb stores in-frame clones only, minus some. Of roughly 410,000 clones listed, 70% to 90% are singletons.

Sequencing used peripheral blood. The chain carries TRBV7-8 and TRBJ1-1; 7 nucleotides line up with TRBD1. This clonotype originated in a woman aged 40 to 49 with COVID-19, enrolled during active disease. In nucleotides, the CDR3 is TGTGCCAGCAGCTCCCAGGGGGGAAGAACTGAAGCTTTCTTT. This sequence encodes CASSSQGGRTEAFF.